This T cell receptor (beta chain) was recovered during a study of cytomegalovirus exposure and HLA in healthy donors. The wider study: An analysis done earlier identified more than 100 million unique TCR beta sequences from around 180 million T cells.

This PCR relied on a set of 60 Vbeta primers and 13 Jbeta primers. The method was immunoSEQ multiplex PCR; TCRdb's version includes in-frame clones alone and lacks a portion of them. This table has over 85,000 clones, approximately 82% appearing once. On this clone itself: Its specificity is unknown.

The germline V gene has CDR1 SGHTA and CDR2 FQGTGA. V lost 5 bases and J lost 12, with 11 bases in between. The length of the CDR3 is 11 residues. Regarding the study as a whole: A previous analysis found most TCR beta V segments productive roughly 87% or roughly 30% of the time. For most TCR sequences rarity was the rule, although some public TCRs occurred in many donors. By HLA locus, TCR association rates varied in a later analysis, with DRB1 showing the most and HLA-C the fewest.

The chain combines TRBV7-3 with TRBJ2-1; possibly TRBD2 for D (6 bases). Specimen: PBMCs. The clonotype was recovered from a young man in good health and CMV-seropositive. DNA of the CDR3: TGTGCCAGCAGCAACGGGGGTCCGCAGTTCTTC. Translation gives CASSNGGPQFF.